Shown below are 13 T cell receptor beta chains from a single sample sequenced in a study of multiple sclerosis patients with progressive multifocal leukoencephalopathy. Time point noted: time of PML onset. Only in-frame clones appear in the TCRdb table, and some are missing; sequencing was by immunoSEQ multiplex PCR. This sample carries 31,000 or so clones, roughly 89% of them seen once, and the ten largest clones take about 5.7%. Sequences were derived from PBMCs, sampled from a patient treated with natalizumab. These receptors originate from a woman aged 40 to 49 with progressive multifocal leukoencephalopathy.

In DNA, the CDR3 is TGTGCCAGCAGCTCCAATAGCAGGGCCATTAATGAAAAACTGTTTTTT. Residues: CASSSNSRAINEKLFF. The chain employs TRBV7-6 and TRBJ1-4; D possibly corresponds to TRBD1 (5 bases). The CDR3 consists of 16 residues. Germline V CDR1 and CDR2: SGHVS, FNYEAQ. Trimming took 4 bases from V and 4 from J, leaving 16 bases between them.

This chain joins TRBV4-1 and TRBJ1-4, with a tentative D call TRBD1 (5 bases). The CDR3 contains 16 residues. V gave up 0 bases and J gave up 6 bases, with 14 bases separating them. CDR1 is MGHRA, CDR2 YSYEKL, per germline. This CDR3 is CASSQEPRDAYEKLFF. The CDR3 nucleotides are TGCGCCAGCAGCCAAGAACCCCGGGACGCTTATGAAAAACTGTTTTTT.

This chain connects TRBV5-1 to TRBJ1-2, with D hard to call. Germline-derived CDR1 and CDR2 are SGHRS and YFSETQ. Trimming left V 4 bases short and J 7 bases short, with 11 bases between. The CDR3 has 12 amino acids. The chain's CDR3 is CASSTEGFGYTF. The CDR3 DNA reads TGCGCCAGCAGCACGGAGGGTTTTGGCTACACCTTC.

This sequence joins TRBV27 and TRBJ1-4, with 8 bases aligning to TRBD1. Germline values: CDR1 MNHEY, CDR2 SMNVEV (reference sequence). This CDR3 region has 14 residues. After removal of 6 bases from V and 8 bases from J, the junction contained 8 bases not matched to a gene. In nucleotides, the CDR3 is TGTGCCAGCAGCTATGACAGGGGAGGGGAAAAACTGTTTTTT. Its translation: CASSYDRGGEKLFF.

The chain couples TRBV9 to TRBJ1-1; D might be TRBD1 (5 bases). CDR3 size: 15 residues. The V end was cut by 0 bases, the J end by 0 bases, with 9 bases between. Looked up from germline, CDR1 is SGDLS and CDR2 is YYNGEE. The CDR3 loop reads CASSVGGKMNTEAFF. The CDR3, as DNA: TGTGCCAGCAGCGTAGGGGGGAAAATGAACACTGAAGCTTTCTTT.

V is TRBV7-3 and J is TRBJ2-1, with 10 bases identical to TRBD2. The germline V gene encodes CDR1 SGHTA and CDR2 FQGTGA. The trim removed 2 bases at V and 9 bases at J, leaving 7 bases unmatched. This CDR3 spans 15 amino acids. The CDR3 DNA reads TGTGCCAGCAGCTTACAATCTAGCGGGAGAGGTGAGCAGTTCTTC. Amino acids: CASSLQSSGRGEQFF.

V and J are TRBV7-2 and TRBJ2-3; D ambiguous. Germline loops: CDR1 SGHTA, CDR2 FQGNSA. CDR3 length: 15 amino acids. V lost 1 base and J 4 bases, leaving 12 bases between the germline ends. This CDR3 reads CASSLDSPRADTQYF. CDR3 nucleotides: TGTGCCAGCAGCTTAGATTCTCCAAGGGCAGATACGCAGTATTTT.

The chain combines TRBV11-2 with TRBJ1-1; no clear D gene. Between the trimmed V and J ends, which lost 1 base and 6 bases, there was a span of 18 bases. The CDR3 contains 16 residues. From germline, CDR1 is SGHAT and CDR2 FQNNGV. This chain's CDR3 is CASSLGMGRLFAEAFF. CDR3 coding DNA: TGTGCCAGCAGCTTAGGGATGGGCCGCCTTTTCGCTGAAGCTTTCTTT.

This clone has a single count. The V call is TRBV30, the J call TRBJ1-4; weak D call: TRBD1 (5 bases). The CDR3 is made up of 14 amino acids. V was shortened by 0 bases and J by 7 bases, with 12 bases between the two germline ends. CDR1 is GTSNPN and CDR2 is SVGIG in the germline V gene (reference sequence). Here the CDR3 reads CAWSVVVQGEKLFF. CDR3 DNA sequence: TGTGCCTGGAGTGTTGTGGTTCAGGGTGAAAAACTGTTTTTT.

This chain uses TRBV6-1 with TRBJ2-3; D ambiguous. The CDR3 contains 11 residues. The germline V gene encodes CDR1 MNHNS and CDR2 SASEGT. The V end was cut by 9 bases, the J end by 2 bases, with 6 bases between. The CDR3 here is CASTITDTQYF. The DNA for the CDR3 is TGTGCCAGTACGATCACAGATACGCAGTATTTT.

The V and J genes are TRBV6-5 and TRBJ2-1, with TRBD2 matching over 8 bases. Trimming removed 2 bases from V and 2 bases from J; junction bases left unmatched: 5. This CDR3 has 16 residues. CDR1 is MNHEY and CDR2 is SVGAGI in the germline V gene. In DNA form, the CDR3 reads TGTGCCAGCAGTTACGGATCGCGGGGGGCCTACAATGAGCAGTTCTTC. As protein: CASSYGSRGAYNEQFF.

The CDR3 bases are TGTGCCAGCTCACCCCTGACAGGGACTAACACCGGGGAGCTGTTTTTT. Translation gives CASSPLTGTNTGELFF. The chain is built from TRBV18 and TRBJ2-2; tentative D call: TRBD1 (7 bases). Trimming stripped 3 bases from V and 2 bases from J, with 13 bases between. Germline V CDR1 and CDR2: KGHSH, LQKENI. CDR3 size: 16 residues.

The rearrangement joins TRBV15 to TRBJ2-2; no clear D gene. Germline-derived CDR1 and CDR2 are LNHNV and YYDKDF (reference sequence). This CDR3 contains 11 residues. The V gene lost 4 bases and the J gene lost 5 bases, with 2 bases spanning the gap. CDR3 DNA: TGTGCCACCAGCACGACCGGGGAGCTGTTTTTT. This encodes CATSTTGELFF. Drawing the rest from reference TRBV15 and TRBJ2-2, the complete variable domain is DAMVIQNPRYQVTQFGKPVTLSCSQTLNHNVMYWYQQKSSQAPKLLFHYYDKDFNNEADTPDNFQSRRPNTSFCFLDIRSPGLGDTAMYLCATSTTGELFFGEGSRLTVL.